The T cell receptor beta chain under discussion was sequenced for a study of metastatic and nonmetastatic thyroid tumors. About the research overall: The study looked at repertoires side by side in blood and in tumor or nodule tissue from malignant and benign thyroid patients. Findings and limits, study-wide: Malignant thyroid tumors reportedly exceeded benign nodules significantly in TCR beta diversity, with the difference appearing in blood and tumor.

The authors' processing: Variation in CDR3 across clinicopathological groups served as the basis for constructing a distant-metastasis classifier in papillary thyroid cancer. TCRdb re-analyzed the PCR reads through MiXCR. TCRdb's processing, not the authors' own work, is the source of the V and J calls. Seen here are more than 25,000 clones, 7.4% observed once, and the top ten hold 43%. The germline V and J ends were trimmed by 4 bases and 9 bases, with 19 bases remaining between them. Germline V gene lookup returns CDR1 MNHNS and CDR2 SASEGT. CDR3 size: 16 residues. Thyroid surgery was performed in patients who had received no treatment beforehand. Details on this clone: The antigen remains unidentified.

V usage is TRBV6-1 and J usage is TRBJ1-6; no clear D. This TCR derives from a female donor with papillary thyroid cancer or a benign thyroid nodule (not recorded which). Some clones in this sample may be carry-over from other donors' samples. Material: blood. CDR3 protein: CASSVPGVHWGSPLHF. CDR3 coding DNA: TGTGCCAGCAGTGTCCCTGGGGTGCATTGGGGTTCACCCCTCCACTTT.